Listed below are T cell receptor beta chains from one sample, sequenced in a study of blood T cell repertoires in COVID-19. Assay used: immunoSEQ multiplex PCR; TCRdb lists only in-frame clones, some missing. The sample records 140,000 or so clones, approximately 82% being singletons. The sample consisted of peripheral blood. The receptors derive from a man between 60 and 70 years old with active or convalescent COVID-19. The CDR3 runs from the conserved cysteine through the conserved F or W. Fields, in order: V gene, clone size, J gene, D gene, CDR3 protein, CDR3 DNA. A D gene is named only where the DNA matches it firmly. The size entry is marked missing in some rows and otherwise reads once, few, many or a size class.

V: TRBV10-3; size: once; J: TRBJ1-2; D: TRBD1; CDR3: CATTGAVRDGYTF; DNA: TGTGCCACTACAGGGGCAGTGCGGGATGGCTACACCTTC
V: TRBV5-1; size: NA; J: TRBJ2-1; D: NA; CDR3: CASSLGHRDTGGNEQFF; DNA: TGCGCCAGCAGCTTGGGCCACCGGGACACCGGTGGGAATGAGCAGTTCTTC
V: TRBV29-1; size: NA; J: TRBJ2-1; D: NA; CDR3: CSVYFDSSYNEQFF; DNA: TGCAGCGTCTACTTTGATAGCTCCTACAATGAGCAGTTCTTC
V: TRBV27; size: NA; J: TRBJ1-3; D: NA; CDR3: CASWTTSGNTIYF; DNA: TGTGCCAGTTGGACAACCTCTGGAAACACCATATATTTT
V: TRBV19; size: NA; J: TRBJ2-7; D: NA; CDR3: CASSIIEQGTYEQYF; DNA: TGTGCCAGTAGTATAATAGAACAGGGAACCTACGAGCAGTACTTC
V: TRBV2; size: NA; J: TRBJ1-1; D: NA; CDR3: CASSHYMNTEAFF; DNA: TGTGCCAGCAGTCACTACATGAACACTGAAGCTTTCTTT
V: TRBV10-1; size: NA; J: TRBJ1-2; D: TRBD1; CDR3: CASSGQGNYGYTF; DNA: TGCGCCAGCAGTGGACAGGGGAACTATGGCTACACCTTC
V: TRBV11-3; size: NA; J: TRBJ2-1; D: TRBD2; CDR3: CASSSGTTHNEQFF; DNA: TGTGCCAGCAGCTCCGGGACTACCCACAATGAGCAGTTCTTC
V: TRBV5-1; size: NA; J: TRBJ2-1; D: NA; CDR3: CASSGGQFSEQFF; DNA: TGCGCCAGCAGCGGAGGACAGTTCAGTGAGCAGTTCTTC
V: TRBV14; size: NA; J: TRBJ2-1; D: TRBD1; CDR3: CASSQGWTGGNEQFF; DNA: TGTGCCAGCAGCCAAGGGTGGACAGGGGGAAATGAGCAGTTCTTC
V: TRBV12-3/TRBV12-4; size: NA; J: TRBJ1-2; D: NA; CDR3: CASSLHGGGYTF; DNA: TGTGCCAGCAGTTTACATGGAGGCGGCTACACCTTC
V: TRBV7-8; size: NA; J: TRBJ1-5; D: TRBD1; CDR3: CASSFGTANQPQHF; DNA: TGTGCCAGCAGCTTCGGGACAGCGAATCAGCCCCAGCATTTT
V: TRBV23-1; size: NA; J: TRBJ2-7; D: NA; CDR3: CASSLAATQSYEQYF; DNA: TGCGCCAGCAGTCTTGCGGCGACTCAATCTTACGAGCAGTACTTC
V: TRBV5-6; size: few; J: TRBJ1-2; D: TRBD1; CDR3: CASTTSFPRGDYGYTF; DNA: TGTGCCAGCACCACGTCGTTTCCCAGGGGGGACTATGGCTACACCTTC
V: TRBV4-3; size: NA; J: TRBJ1-2; D: NA; CDR3: CASSQDMTDRTYGYTF; DNA: TGCGCCAGCAGCCAAGATATGACCGACAGGACTTATGGCTACACCTTC
V: TRBV2; size: NA; J: TRBJ1-1; D: TRBD1; CDR3: CASSLGQGAYRRAFF; DNA: TGTGCCAGCAGCTTGGGACAGGGGGCTTATAGGCGGGCTTTCTTT
V: TRBV4-3; size: NA; J: TRBJ1-4; D: TRBD1; CDR3: CASSQEGQGTEKLFF; DNA: TGCGCCAGCAGCCAAGAGGGACAGGGCACTGAAAAACTGTTTTTT
V: TRBV5-5; size: few; J: TRBJ1-3; D: NA; CDR3: CASSITGTTSGNTIYF; DNA: TGTGCCAGCAGCATAACAGGGACCACTTCTGGAAACACCATATATTTT
V: TRBV7-8; size: NA; J: TRBJ1-5; D: NA; CDR3: CASSLVGGVYSNQPQHF; DNA: TGTGCCAGCAGCTTAGTCGGAGGCGTCTATAGCAATCAGCCCCAGCATTTT
V: TRBV10-3; size: NA; J: TRBJ1-5; D: NA; CDR3: CAISLQGGSNQPQHF; DNA: TGTGCCATCAGTCTACAGGGCGGTAGTAATCAGCCCCAGCATTTT
V: TRBV6-5; size: NA; J: TRBJ1-1; D: NA; CDR3: CASSSRERGFTEAFF; DNA: TGTGCCAGCAGTTCCCGGGAGAGGGGTTTCACTGAAGCTTTCTTT
V: TRBV14; size: NA; J: TRBJ1-1; D: NA; CDR3: CASRPTSGRGWFAFF; DNA: TGTGCCAGCAGACCTACGTCCGGCCGCGGTTGGTTTGCTTTCTTT
V: TRBV4-1; size: NA; J: TRBJ1-2; D: NA; CDR3: CASSQDGTVYGYTF; DNA: TGCGCCAGCAGCCAAGATGGCACAGTTTATGGCTACACCTTC
V: TRBV7-9; size: NA; J: TRBJ2-7; D: TRBD1; CDR3: CASSLTGAEQYF; DNA: TGTGCCAGCAGCCTAACAGGGGCCGAGCAGTACTTC
V: TRBV7-9; size: NA; J: TRBJ2-1; D: NA; CDR3: CASSPGRGEYNEQFF; DNA: TGTGCCAGCAGCCCCGGCAGGGGGGAGTACAATGAGCAGTTCTTC
V: TRBV19; size: NA; J: TRBJ1-1; D: NA; CDR3: CASSIQGSGTEAFF; DNA: TGTGCCAGTAGTATCCAGGGGTCGGGCACTGAAGCTTTCTTT
V: TRBV6-4; size: once; J: TRBJ1-2; D: NA; CDR3: CASSKDNHGYGYTF; DNA: TGTGCCAGCAGTAAGGACAATCACGGCTATGGCTACACCTTC
V: TRBV6-5; size: once; J: TRBJ2-1; D: TRBD2; CDR3: CASSYRSAGGNNEQFF; DNA: TGTGCCAGCAGTTACCGATCAGCGGGAGGAAACAATGAGCAGTTCTTC
V: TRBV14; size: NA; J: TRBJ1-2; D: TRBD1; CDR3: CASSQQGVGYTF; DNA: TGTGCCAGCAGCCAACAGGGGGTTGGCTACACCTTC
V: TRBV30; size: NA; J: TRBJ2-3; D: NA; CDR3: CARPFRADTQYF; DNA: TGTGCCCGGCCATTCAGGGCAGATACGCAGTATTTT
V: TRBV6-4; size: NA; J: TRBJ2-1; D: TRBD2; CDR3: CASSYDRGTSGRPNEQFF; DNA: TGTGCCAGCAGTTACGACAGGGGGACTAGCGGGAGGCCCAATGAGCAGTTCTTC
V: TRBV19; size: NA; J: TRBJ1-1; D: NA; CDR3: CASSIPTEAFF; DNA: TGTGCCAGTAGTATCCCGACTGAAGCTTTCTTT
V: TRBV10-2; size: NA; J: TRBJ2-2; D: TRBD2; CDR3: CASSERLAGNLNTGELFF; DNA: TGCGCCAGCAGTGAGCGGCTAGCGGGGAACTTGAACACCGGGGAGCTGTTTTTT
V: TRBV7-2; size: NA; J: TRBJ2-7; D: NA; CDR3: CASSRRVERYEQYF; DNA: TGTGCCAGCAGCCGCAGGGTGGAAAGGTACGAGCAGTACTTC
V: TRBV6-6; size: NA; J: TRBJ2-1; D: TRBD2; CDR3: CASVAGVGNEQFF; DNA: TGTGCCAGCGTAGCGGGAGTAGGGAATGAGCAGTTCTTC
V: TRBV19; size: NA; J: TRBJ2-1; D: TRBD2; CDR3: CANLSGFSYNEQFF; DNA: TGTGCCAACCTTAGCGGGTTCTCCTACAATGAGCAGTTCTTC
V: TRBV6-4; size: NA; J: TRBJ2-1; D: TRBD2; CDR3: CASRRAGDSYNEQFF; DNA: TGTGCCAGCAGAAGAGCGGGAGACTCCTACAATGAGCAGTTCTTC
V: TRBV24-1; size: NA; J: TRBJ1-5; D: NA; CDR3: CATSDTDKTQPQHF; DNA: TGTGCCACCAGTGATACTGACAAGACCCAGCCCCAGCATTTT
V: TRBV3-1/TRBV3-2; size: NA; J: TRBJ2-1; D: TRBD2; CDR3: CASSQDWSGSMDEQFF; DNA: TGTGCCAGCAGCCAAGATTGGAGCGGGAGTATGGATGAGCAGTTCTTC
V: TRBV11-2; size: NA; J: TRBJ1-1; D: NA; CDR3: CASSPVGATEAFF; DNA: TGTGCCAGCAGCCCAGTGGGGGCCACTGAAGCTTTCTTT
V: TRBV11-3; size: few; J: TRBJ2-3; D: TRBD1; CDR3: CASSLKQGLGTDTQYF; DNA: TGTGCCAGCAGCTTGAAACAGGGGCTAGGCACAGATACGCAGTATTTT
V: TRBV27; size: NA; J: TRBJ1-1; D: NA; CDR3: CASSLIRPGDTEAFF; DNA: TGTGCCAGCAGTTTAATTCGTCCCGGGGACACTGAAGCTTTCTTT
V: TRBV18; size: NA; J: TRBJ2-1; D: TRBD1; CDR3: CASSPYRGRRETINEQFF; DNA: TGTGCCAGCTCACCTTACAGGGGGCGAAGGGAAACTATCAATGAGCAGTTCTTC
V: TRBV21-1; size: NA; J: TRBJ2-2; D: NA; CDR3: CASSKKFRDNIGPGELFF; DNA: TGTGCCAGCAGCAAAAAATTCCGGGACAACATCGGACCCGGGGAGCTGTTTTTT
V: TRBV18; size: NA; J: TRBJ2-4; D: TRBD1; CDR3: CASSPRGQGEVENIQYF; DNA: TGTGCCAGCTCACCGAGGGGACAGGGTGAAGTGGAAAACATTCAGTACTTC
V: TRBV7-2; size: NA; J: TRBJ2-3; D: NA; CDR3: CASSLGGRTDTQYF; DNA: TGTGCCAGCAGCTTGGGGGGAAGGACAGATACGCAGTATTTT
V: TRBV5-6; size: NA; J: TRBJ2-3; D: TRBD2; CDR3: CASSLVVAGEDTQYF; DNA: TGTGCCAGCAGCTTGGTGGTAGCGGGGGAAGATACGCAGTATTTT
V: TRBV28; size: once; J: TRBJ2-1; D: NA; CDR3: CASVSSGEHNEQFF; DNA: TGTGCCAGCGTAAGCAGTGGAGAGCACAATGAGCAGTTCTTC